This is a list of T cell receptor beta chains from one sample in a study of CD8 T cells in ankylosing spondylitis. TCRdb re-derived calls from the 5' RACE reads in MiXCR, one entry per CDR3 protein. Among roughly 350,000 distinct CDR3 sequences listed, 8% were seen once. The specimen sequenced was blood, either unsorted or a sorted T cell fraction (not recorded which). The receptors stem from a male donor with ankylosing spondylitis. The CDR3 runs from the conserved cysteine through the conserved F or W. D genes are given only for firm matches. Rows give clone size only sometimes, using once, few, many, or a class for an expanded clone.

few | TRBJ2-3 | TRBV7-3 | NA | CASSPGPPGSTDTQYF | TGTGCCAGCAGCCCTGGGCCCCCAGGGTCAACAGATACGCAGTATTTT
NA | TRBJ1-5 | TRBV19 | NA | CATRPDRTNQPQHF | TGTGCCACGAGACCAGACAGGACAAATCAGCCCCAGCATTTT
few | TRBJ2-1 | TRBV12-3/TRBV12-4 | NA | CASRTYGGRYNEQFF | TGTGCCAGCAGGACCTACGGTGGGAGGTACAATGAGCAGTTCTTC
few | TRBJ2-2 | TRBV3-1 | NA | CASSPALGPNTGELFF | TGTGCCAGCAGCCCGGCTCTAGGCCCGAACACCGGGGAGCTGTTTTTT
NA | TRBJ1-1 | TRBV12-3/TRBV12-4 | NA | CASSADGANTEAFF | TGTGCCAGCAGTGCCGATGGGGCGAACACTGAAGCTTTCTTT
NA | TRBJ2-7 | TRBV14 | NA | CASSQGIYEQYF | TGTGCCAGCAGCCAAGGAATATACGAGCAGTACTTC
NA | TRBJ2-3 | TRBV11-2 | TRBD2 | CASSVGLATDTQYF | TGTGCCAGCAGCGTCGGACTAGCCACAGATACGCAGTATTTT
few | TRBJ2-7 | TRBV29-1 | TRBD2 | CSVEIGWSGSYEQYF | TGCAGCGTTGAAATTGGGTGGAGCGGGAGCTACGAGCAGTACTTC
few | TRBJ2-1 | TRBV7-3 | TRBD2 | CASSLQRRAGRGDNEQFF | TGTGCCAGCAGCTTACAGAGGCGGGCGGGTCGGGGGGACAATGAGCAGTTCTTC
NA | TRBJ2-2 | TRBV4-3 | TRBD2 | CASSQRGGLVLENTGELFF | TGCGCCAGCAGCCAAAGAGGGGGACTAGTGCTGGAGAACACCGGGGAGCTGTTTTTT
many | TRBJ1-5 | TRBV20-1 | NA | CSAQPGTYGNQPQHF | TGCAGTGCTCAGCCTGGGACATACGGGAATCAGCCCCAGCATTTT
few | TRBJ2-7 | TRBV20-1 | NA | CSASSSGRTGTYEQYF | TGCAGTGCTAGTAGCTCGGGGCGGACGGGGACGTACGAGCAGTACTTC
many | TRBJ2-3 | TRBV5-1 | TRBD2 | CASSLRRGRVSTDTQYF | TGCGCCAGCAGCTTGCGGCGCGGGAGGGTTAGCACAGATACGCAGTATTTT
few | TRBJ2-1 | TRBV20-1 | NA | CSARDPTLGLPDNEQFF | TGCAGTGCTAGAGACCCGACCCTGGGACTTCCAGACAATGAGCAGTTCTTC
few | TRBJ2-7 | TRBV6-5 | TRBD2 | CASSYLGLPYEQYF | TGTGCCAGCAGTTACCTGGGACTACCCTACGAGCAGTACTTC
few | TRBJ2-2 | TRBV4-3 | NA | CASSQDPTWTGELFF | TGCGCCAGCAGCCAAGACCCTACTTGGACCGGGGAGCTGTTTTTT
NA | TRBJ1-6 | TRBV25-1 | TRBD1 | CASQIGQGNSPLHF | TGTGCCAGTCAAATCGGACAGGGAAATTCACCCCTCCACTTT
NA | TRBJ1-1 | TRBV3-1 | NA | CASSPSRVIPNAEAFF | TGTGCCAGCAGCCCCTCGAGGGTCATACCTAACGCTGAAGCTTTCTTT
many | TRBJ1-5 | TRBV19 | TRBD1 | CASSIGQGPNQPQHF | TGTGCCAGTAGTATTGGACAGGGCCCTAATCAGCCCCAGCATTTT
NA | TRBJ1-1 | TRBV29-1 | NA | CSPRGSTEAFF | TGCAGCCCTCGGGGGAGTACTGAAGCTTTCTTT
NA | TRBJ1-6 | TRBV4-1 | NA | CASSQDRGNSPLHF | TGCGCCAGCAGCCAAGATCGTGGAAATTCACCCCTCCACTTT
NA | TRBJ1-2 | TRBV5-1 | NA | CASSLVLRDYGYTF | TGCGCCAGCAGCTTGGTGTTGAGGGACTATGGCTACACCTTC
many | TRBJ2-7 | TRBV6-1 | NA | CASRSGPHTEQYF | TGTGCCAGCAGATCCGGGCCACACACCGAGCAGTACTTC
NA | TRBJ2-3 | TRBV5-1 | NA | CASSQRWEGADTQYF | TGCGCCAGCAGCCAACGTTGGGAAGGGGCAGATACGCAGTATTTT
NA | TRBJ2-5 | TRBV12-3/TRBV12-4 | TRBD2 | CASSLTRGLAGVIVTETQYF | TGTGCCAGCAGTCTTACCCGGGGACTAGCGGGAGTTATAGTGACAGAGACCCAGTACTTC
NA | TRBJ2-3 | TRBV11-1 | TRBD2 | CASSLMTSGMTDTQYF | TGTGCCAGCAGCCTCATGACTAGCGGGATGACTGATACGCAGTATTTT
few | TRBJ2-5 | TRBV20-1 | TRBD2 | CSASRASGEVGTQYF | TGCAGTGCTAGTAGGGCTAGCGGGGAGGTAGGGACCCAGTACTTC
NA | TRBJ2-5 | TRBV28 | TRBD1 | CASSQDRGRETQYF | TGTGCCAGCAGTCAGGACAGGGGGCGAGAGACCCAGTACTTC
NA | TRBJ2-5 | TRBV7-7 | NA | CASSWTNHQETQYF | TGTGCCAGCAGTTGGACAAACCACCAAGAGACCCAGTACTTC
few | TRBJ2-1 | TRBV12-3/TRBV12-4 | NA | CASSLSSPVNEQFF | TGTGCCAGCAGTTTATCCAGCCCCGTCAATGAGCAGTTCTTC
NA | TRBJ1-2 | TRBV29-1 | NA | CSVALTPEFYGYTF | TGCAGCGTTGCCCTTACCCCCGAGTTCTATGGCTACACCTTC
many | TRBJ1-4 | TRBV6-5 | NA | CASSYSGDATNEKLFF | TGTGCCAGCAGTTATTCGGGTGATGCAACTAATGAAAAACTGTTTTTT
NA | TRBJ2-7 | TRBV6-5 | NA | CASSSNYRDQYF | TGTGCCAGCAGTTCAAACTACAGGGACCAGTACTTC
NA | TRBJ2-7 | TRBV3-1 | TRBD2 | CASSQTSGQYEQYF | TGTGCCAGCAGCCAAACTAGCGGCCAATACGAGCAGTACTTC
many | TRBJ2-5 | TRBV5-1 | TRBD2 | CASRRGLAETQYF | TGCGCCAGCAGACGCGGACTAGCCGAGACCCAGTACTTC
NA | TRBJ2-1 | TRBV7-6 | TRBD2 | CASSSTSGSFNEQFF | TGTGCCAGCAGCTCGACTAGCGGGAGCTTCAATGAGCAGTTCTTC
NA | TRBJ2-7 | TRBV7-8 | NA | CASSLGPDREQYF | TGTGCCAGCAGCCTGGGGCCGGATAGGGAGCAGTACTTC
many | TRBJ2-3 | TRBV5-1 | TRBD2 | CASSPASGRADTQYF | TGCGCCAGCAGCCCAGCTAGCGGAAGGGCAGATACGCAGTATTTT
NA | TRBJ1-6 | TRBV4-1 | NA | CASSQDWGTGNSPLHF | TGCGCCAGCAGCCAAGATTGGGGAACTGGGAATTCACCCCTCCACTTT
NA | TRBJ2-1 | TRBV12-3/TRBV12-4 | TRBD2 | CASSLQRGSYNEQFF | TGTGCCAGCAGTTTACAGCGGGGTTCCTACAATGAGCAGTTCTTC
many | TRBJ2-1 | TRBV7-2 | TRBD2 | CASSLTGTTYNEQFF | TGTGCCAGCAGCTTAACCGGGACTACCTACAATGAGCAGTTCTTC
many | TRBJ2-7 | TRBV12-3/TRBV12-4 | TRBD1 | CASSPRQGYEQYF | TGTGCCAGCAGTCCGCGACAGGGCTACGAGCAGTACTTC
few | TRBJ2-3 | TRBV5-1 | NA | CASSLEGVLDTQYF | TGCGCCAGCAGCTTGGAAGGGGTTCTGGATACGCAGTATTTT
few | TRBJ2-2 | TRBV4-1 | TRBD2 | CASSQSPSGSYNTGELFF | TGCGCCAGCAGCCAGAGTCCTAGCGGGAGCTATAACACCGGGGAGCTGTTTTTT
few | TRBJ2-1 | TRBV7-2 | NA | CASSLEAGVRFF | TGTGCCAGCAGCTTAGAAGCAGGGGTGAGGTTCTTC
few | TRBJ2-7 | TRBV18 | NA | CASSRDRLSYEQYF | TGTGCCAGCTCACGAGACAGGCTCTCCTACGAGCAGTACTTC
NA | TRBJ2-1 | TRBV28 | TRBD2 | CASSLPPPGTSGSRNEQFF | TGTGCCAGCAGTTTACCCCCTCCCGGGACTAGCGGGAGCCGCAATGAGCAGTTCTTC
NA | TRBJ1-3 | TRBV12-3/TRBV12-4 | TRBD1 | CASRGTAERESFSGNTIYF | TGTGCCAGCAGAGGGACAGCGGAAAGAGAGTCCTTCTCTGGAAACACCATATATTTT
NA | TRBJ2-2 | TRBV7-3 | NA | CASSLYSRGSGGELFF | TGTGCCAGCAGCTTATACTCCAGGGGATCAGGCGGGGAGCTGTTTTTT
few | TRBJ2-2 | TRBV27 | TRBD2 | CASSPWTSGSMSGELFF | TGTGCCAGCAGTCCGTGGACTAGCGGGAGCATGTCCGGGGAGCTGTTTTTT
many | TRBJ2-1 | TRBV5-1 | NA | CASSRTLAGNEQFF | TGCGCCAGCAGCCGAACCCTAGCAGGCAATGAGCAGTTCTTC
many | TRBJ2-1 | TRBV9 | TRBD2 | CASSPGNLAGAPYNEQFF | TGTGCCAGCAGCCCAGGAAATTTAGCGGGAGCACCCTACAATGAGCAGTTCTTC
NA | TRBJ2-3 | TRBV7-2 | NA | CASSLVGATVDTQYF | TGTGCCAGCAGCTTAGTGGGGGCCACCGTAGATACGCAGTATTTT
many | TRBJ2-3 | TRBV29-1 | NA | CSVTPPGVPDTQYF | TGCAGCGTTACGCCCCCGGGAGTCCCAGATACGCAGTATTTT
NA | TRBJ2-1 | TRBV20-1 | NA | CSARVFLPPSSYNEQLF | TGCAGTGCTAGAGTGTTTTTACCCCCGTCCTCCTACAATGAGCAGCTCTTC
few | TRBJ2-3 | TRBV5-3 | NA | CGSPIGPGSGSGPDTQYF | TGTGGTTCACCGATAGGACCCGGGAGCGGGTCCGGGCCAGATACGCAGTATTTT
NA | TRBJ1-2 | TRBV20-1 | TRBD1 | CSASPQGDSGYGYTF | TGCAGTGCTAGCCCACAGGGGGATAGTGGCTATGGCTACACCTTC
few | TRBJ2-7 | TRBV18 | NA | CASSPDRGFLEQYF | TGTGCCAGCTCACCAGACAGAGGATTCCTCGAGCAGTACTTC
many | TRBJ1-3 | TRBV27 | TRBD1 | CASSQQGSGNTIYF | TGTGCCAGCAGTCAACAGGGGTCTGGAAACACCATATATTTT